This is a list of T cell receptor beta chains from one sample in a study of cytomegalovirus exposure and HLA in healthy donors. Measured with immunoSEQ multiplex PCR; TCRdb has only the in-frame clones, and not every one. Here the sample spans 60,000 or so clones, 90% being singletons. The sample consisted of PBMCs. All receptors derive from a young man in good health and CMV-seronegative. The CDR3 runs from the conserved cysteine through the conserved F or W. The order of the fields is clone size, D gene, J gene, V gene, CDR3 DNA, CDR3 protein. A D gene is named only where the DNA matches it firmly. Some rows mark clone size as missing; the rest say once, few, many or name a class of expanded clone.

size: .
D: .
J: TRBJ2-1
V: TRBV9
DNA: TGTGCCAGCAGCCCATCTAGCACAGTCAATGAGCAGTTCTTC
CDR3: CASSPSSTVNEQFF

size: once
D: TRBD2
J: TRBJ2-7
V: TRBV7-9
DNA: TGTGCCAGCAGCCCAGAACCTCCCTGGTGGGAGGGCAGGTCCTACGAGCAGTACTTC
CDR3: CASSPEPPWWEGRSYEQYF

size: once
D: TRBD2
J: TRBJ2-7
V: TRBV4-3
DNA: TGCGCCAGCAGCCAAGGGACTAGCGGGAGTTGGGGCTACGAGCAGTACTTC
CDR3: CASSQGTSGSWGYEQYF

size: .
D: .
J: TRBJ2-1
V: TRBV25-1
DNA: TGTGCCAGCAGTGGGCCAACCTCCTACAATGAGCAGTTCTTC
CDR3: CASSGPTSYNEQFF

size: .
D: .
J: TRBJ1-1
V: TRBV5-1
DNA: TGCGCCAGCAGCTTGGCGTCAGACATGAACACTGAAGCTTTCTTT
CDR3: CASSLASDMNTEAFF

size: .
D: .
J: TRBJ2-1
V: TRBV20-1
DNA: TGCAGTGCTTTTCCAGGGAATGAGCAGTTCTTC
CDR3: CSAFPGNEQFF

size: .
D: .
J: TRBJ2-2
V: TRBV2
DNA: TGTGCCAGCAGTGAAGGGACACCTCTAAACACCGGGGAGCTGTTTTTT
CDR3: CASSEGTPLNTGELFF

size: .
D: .
J: TRBJ2-3
V: TRBV27
DNA: TGTGCCAGCAGTTTATTAAGTAGCGGCCTAACGCAGTATTTT
CDR3: CASSLLSSGLTQYF

size: .
D: .
J: TRBJ2-1
V: TRBV9
DNA: TGTGCCAGCAGCGTAGTCGGGGCGGGACCCTACAATGAGCAGTTCTTC
CDR3: CASSVVGAGPYNEQFF

size: .
D: TRBD2
J: TRBJ2-7
V: TRBV9
DNA: TGTGCCAGCAGCGTCGGGACTAGCGGTACCTACGAGCAGTACTTC
CDR3: CASSVGTSGTYEQYF

size: .
D: TRBD1
J: TRBJ1-5
V: TRBV10-3
DNA: TGTGCCATCAGTGAAGACAGGGCTAATCAGCCCCAGCATTTT
CDR3: CAISEDRANQPQHF

size: .
D: TRBD1
J: TRBJ2-7
V: TRBV15
DNA: TGTGCCACCAGCAGAGGTGGGACAGGGAGCCTCGAGCAGTACTTC
CDR3: CATSRGGTGSLEQYF

size: .
D: .
J: TRBJ2-7
V: TRBV6-6
DNA: TGTGCCAGCAGGGGACTTAACGAGCAGTACTTC
CDR3: CASRGLNEQYF

size: .
D: .
J: TRBJ2-3
V: TRBV6-1
DNA: TGTGCCAGCAGTGTGACTAGTTCTACGCAGTATTTT
CDR3: CASSVTSSTQYF

size: .
D: TRBD1
J: TRBJ1-2
V: TRBV5-4
DNA: TGTGCCAGCAGCCCTCCCCCCGGACAGGGGAACTATGGCTACACCTTC
CDR3: CASSPPPGQGNYGYTF

size: .
D: TRBD1
J: TRBJ1-3
V: TRBV10-3
DNA: TGTGCCATCAGAAGACCCCAAGAGGTCGGGGACAGGGGGCCGATCTCTGGAAACACCATATATTTT
CDR3: CAIRRPQEVGDRGPISGNTIYF

size: .
D: .
J: TRBJ2-5
V: TRBV7-8
DNA: TGTGCCAGCAGCGCCGCGAGAATACAGGGTGGAGAGACCCAGTACTTC
CDR3: CASSAARIQGGETQYF

size: few
D: TRBD2
J: TRBJ2-2
V: TRBV28
DNA: TGTGCCACCCGACTAGCGGGAGCGGAAAGTGTGACCGGGGAGCTGTTTTTT
CDR3: CATRLAGAESVTGELFF

size: .
D: TRBD2
J: TRBJ2-2
V: TRBV28
DNA: TGTGCCAGCAGTTTTTTAGCGGGAGGGCCCTCCGGGGAGCTGTTTTTT
CDR3: CASSFLAGGPSGELFF

size: .
D: .
J: TRBJ1-1
V: TRBV19
DNA: TGTGCCAGTAAGGCGGGATCGAACACTGAAGCTTTCTTT
CDR3: CASKAGSNTEAFF

size: .
D: TRBD1
J: TRBJ1-1
V: TRBV19
DNA: TGTGCCAGTAGTAACCCCGTTTACAGGGGGCTAGAGGAAGCTTTCTTT
CDR3: CASSNPVYRGLEEAFF

size: .
D: TRBD2
J: TRBJ2-3
V: TRBV9
DNA: TGTGCCAGCAGCGTAACGGCGGGGGGCCCCACAGATACGCAGTATTTT
CDR3: CASSVTAGGPTDTQYF

size: .
D: .
J: TRBJ2-5
V: TRBV27
DNA: TGTGCCAGCAGATCCTCGGGAAAAGAGACCCAGTACTTC
CDR3: CASRSSGKETQYF

size: .
D: TRBD2
J: TRBJ2-1
V: TRBV11-2
DNA: TGTGCCAGCAGCTTAGCCTTGACTAGCGGGAGGGCGTATGAGCAGTTCTTC
CDR3: CASSLALTSGRAYEQFF

size: once
D: .
J: TRBJ2-5
V: TRBV4-1
DNA: TGCGCCAGCAGCCAAGATCATTTTCCGGGGGAAGAGACCCAGTACTTC
CDR3: CASSQDHFPGEETQYF

size: few
D: TRBD2
J: TRBJ2-1
V: TRBV28
DNA: TGTGCCAGCAGTTTATCCCGCGGGAGTTCCTACAATGAGCAGTTCTTC
CDR3: CASSLSRGSSYNEQFF

size: .
D: .
J: TRBJ2-2
V: TRBV6-6
DNA: TGTGCCAGCAGTCCCGGGGTCTCGAACACCGGGGAGCTGTTTTTT
CDR3: CASSPGVSNTGELFF

size: .
D: TRBD2
J: TRBJ2-7
V: TRBV6-1
DNA: TGTGCCAGCACTATGGGACTAGCGGGATCCTACGAGCAGTACTTC
CDR3: CASTMGLAGSYEQYF

size: .
D: .
J: TRBJ1-2
V: TRBV29-1
DNA: TGCAGCGTTGACAGGGACTATGGCTACACCTTC
CDR3: CSVDRDYGYTF

size: .
D: TRBD2
J: TRBJ2-3
V: TRBV7-3
DNA: TGTGCCAGCAGCTTTGGACTAGCGGGAAGCACAGATACGCAGTATTTT
CDR3: CASSFGLAGSTDTQYF

size: .
D: TRBD1
J: TRBJ2-7
V: TRBV28
DNA: TGTGCCAGCAGCCAGGCAGGGGGATTTCCCGCCGAGCAGTACTTC
CDR3: CASSQAGGFPAEQYF

size: .
D: .
J: TRBJ2-1
V: TRBV9
DNA: TGTGCCAGCAGCGTACTTTTCGGGGATGAGCAGTTCTTC
CDR3: CASSVLFGDEQFF

size: .
D: .
J: TRBJ2-5
V: TRBV7-9
DNA: TGTGCCAGCAGCCCCGGGTGGTATCAAGAGACCCAGTACTTC
CDR3: CASSPGWYQETQYF

size: few
D: .
J: TRBJ1-1
V: TRBV7-9
DNA: TGTGCCAGCAGCTTGGACATGAACACTGAAGCTTTCTTT
CDR3: CASSLDMNTEAFF

size: .
D: TRBD2
J: TRBJ2-7
V: TRBV9
DNA: TGTGCCAGCAGCGTAGAAGGCGGGAGGGAGGGCGAGCAGTACTTC
CDR3: CASSVEGGREGEQYF

size: once
D: .
J: TRBJ2-3
V: TRBV7-3
DNA: TGTGCCAGCAAAAAGGACTTCGGGGGCACAGATACGCAGTATTTT
CDR3: CASKKDFGGTDTQYF